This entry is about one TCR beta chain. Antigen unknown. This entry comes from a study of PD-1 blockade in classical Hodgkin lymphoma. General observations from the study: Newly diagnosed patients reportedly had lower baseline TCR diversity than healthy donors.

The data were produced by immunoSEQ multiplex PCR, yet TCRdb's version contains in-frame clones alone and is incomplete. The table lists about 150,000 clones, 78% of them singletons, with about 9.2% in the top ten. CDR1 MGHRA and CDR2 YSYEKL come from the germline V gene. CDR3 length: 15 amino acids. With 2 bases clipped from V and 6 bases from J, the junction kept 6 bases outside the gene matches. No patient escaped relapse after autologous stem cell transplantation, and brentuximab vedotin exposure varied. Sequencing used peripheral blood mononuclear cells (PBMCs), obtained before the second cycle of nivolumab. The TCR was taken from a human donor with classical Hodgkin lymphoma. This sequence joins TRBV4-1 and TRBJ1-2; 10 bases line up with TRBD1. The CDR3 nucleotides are TGCGCCAGCAGCCAAACCGACAGGGGGCCTGATGGCTACACCTTC. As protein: CASSQTDRGPDGYTF.